This T cell receptor beta chain was identified in a study of T cells in Graves' hyperthyroidism and ophthalmopathy. The CDR3 runs to 12 residues. The ends were cut back, 1 base at V and 2 bases at J, with 3 bases in the middle. Germline lookup yields CDR1 LGHDT and CDR2 YNNKEL (reference sequence). TCR beta CDR3 regions were amplified from RNA. First-round RT-PCR with HTBI primers amplified the TCR CDR3 region. One entry per CDR3 protein results from TCRdb running MiXCR on the multiplex PCR reads. The data hold hundreds of thousands of distinct CDR3 sequences, with around 15% observed a single time. The table lists this clonotype with a few counts. A read error may explain this, as a much larger clone is one base away. Likely a read error: the CDR3 ends without its conserved phenylalanine or tryptophan.

The J gene is TRBJ2-7, the V gene TRBV3-1; D remains ambiguous. The TCR originated in a woman aged 40 to 55 with Graves' ophthalmopathy. Specimen: blood. DNA of the CDR3: TGTGCCAGCAGCCAAGTTGCCTACGAGCAGTACCTC. The encoded protein is CASSQVAYEQYL.